This entry describes one TCR beta chain. Produced via immunoSEQ multiplex PCR; TCRdb's table is partial and in-frame only. Seen here are around 94,000 clones, 90% observed once, and the top ten hold under 4%. The data originate from a study of control samples from healthy donors and cancer patients. Per germline, CDR1 MNHNS and CDR2 SASEGT. The CDR3 totals 15 residues. Trimming removed 2 bases from V and 10 bases from J, with 17 bases in between. This clonotype originated in a woman younger than 35 in good health. Sequencing used blood. The V call is TRBV6-1, the J call TRBJ2-2; D possibly corresponds to TRBD1 (5 bases). The CDR3 DNA sequence: TGTGCCAGCAGTGAAAGGTCAGCAGGGAACGAGGAGCTGTTTTTT. This translates into CASSERSAGNEELFF.